Included here is one TCR beta chain sequence, with context. This specimen belongs to a study of control samples from healthy donors and cancer patients. Using immunoSEQ multiplex PCR, the repertoire was profiled, and TCRdb retains in-frame clones only, with some absent. Reported are fewer than 250,000 clones; the ten largest clones contain 2.2%. The clonotype originates from a woman younger than 45 in good health. Specimen: blood.

The CDR3 DNA is TGCGCCAGCAGCCAAAGCGGTGGGGGAGAAGTGAACACTGAAGCTTTCTTT. It is translated as CASSQSGGGEVNTEAFF. The rearrangement links TRBV4-1 to TRBJ1-1, with a possible D match to TRBD1 (5 bases). Per the germline V gene, CDR1 is MGHRA and CDR2 is YSYEKL. V lost 2 bases, J lost 0 bases, and 16 bases lay in between. This CDR3 contains 17 residues.